Listed here are 18 T cell receptor beta chains from one sample, sequenced in a study of blood T cell repertoires in COVID-19. Assay: immunoSEQ multiplex PCR; the TCRdb copy retains only in-frame clones and omits some. The repertoire holds about 140,000 clones, with around 82% as singletons. The source material was peripheral blood. Every receptor here comes from a human donor in a cohort sampled during active COVID-19.

In DNA form, the CDR3 reads TGTGCCAGCAGCTTACAGGGTCGGAACGAGCAGTACTTC. This gives the protein CASSLQGRNEQYF. The rearrangement joins TRBV5-8 to TRBJ2-7; TRBD1 might be the D (6 bases). Trimming took 2 bases from V and 5 from J, leaving 11 bases between them. The CDR3 is 13 amino acids. CDR1 is SGHTS and CDR2 is YDEGEE in the germline V gene.

This clone was found once. The chain has TRBV19 and TRBJ2-7, with a weak D call TRBD1 (5 bases). Trimming pared 1 base from V and 5 bases from J, leaving 18 bases between. This CDR3 comprises 16 residues. Germline V gene lookup returns CDR1 LNHDA and CDR2 SQIVND (reference sequence). The CDR3 DNA is TGTGCCAGTAGTATAGCCCCGAGCAGGGTCCTCCACGAGCAGTACTTC. Amino acids: CASSIAPSRVLHEQYF.

CDR3 DNA: TGTGCCAGCAGCCGACAGTCCTCTGGAAACACCATATATTTT. Its translation: CASSRQSSGNTIYF. The chain links TRBV28 to TRBJ1-3, with a possible D match to TRBD1 (5 bases). This CDR3 region has 14 residues. The germline V gene encodes CDR1 MDHEN and CDR2 SYDVKM. V gave up 6 bases and J gave up 0 bases, with 9 bases separating them.

With respect to this clone: An end of the junction does not agree with germline; a read error may underlie this. The chain joins TRBV7-7 to TRBJ2-5; 7 bases map to TRBD1. This CDR3 is 15 amino acids long. The V gene's germline CDR1 is SSHAT and CDR2 FNYEAQ (reference sequence). The CDR3 DNA follows: TGTGCTAGCAGCATGATGCCGGGACAGCAAGAGACCCAGTACTTC. Its protein is CASSMMPGQQETQYF.

This clone was recorded only once. This chain uses TRBV28 with TRBJ1-5; the D is unclear. This CDR3 is 17 amino acids long. V lost 3 bases and J lost 0, with 15 bases in between. The germline V gene encodes CDR1 MDHEN and CDR2 SYDVKM. Here the CDR3 reads CASSFSPMPGSNQPQHF. The CDR3 DNA follows: TGTGCCAGCAGTTTTAGCCCAATGCCCGGTAGCAATCAGCCCCAGCATTTT.

This clone was detected once. The chain carries TRBV6-1 and TRBJ1-1; no clear D. The CDR3 is 12 amino acids. The germline CDR1 and CDR2 sequences are MNHNS and SASEGT. Trimming took 1 base from V and 6 from J, leaving 6 bases between them. CDR3: CASSEVAAEAFF. CDR3 DNA: TGTGCCAGCAGTGAAGTGGCAGCTGAAGCTTTCTTT.

The J gene is TRBJ2-6, the V gene TRBV12-5; TRBD1 aligns across 8 bases. V gave up 5 bases and J gave up 2 bases; unmatched junction bases: 2. Germline V CDR1 and CDR2: LGHNT, FRNRAP. CDR3 length: 15 residues. The CDR3 nucleotides are TGTGCTAGTGGTGGGGGACAGGCTGGGGCCAACGTCCTGACTTTC. This encodes CASGGGQAGANVLTF.

CDR3 residues: CASRLNGNYGYTF. The CDR3, as DNA: TGTGCCAGTAGGCTTAACGGTAACTATGGCTACACCTTC. This chain joins TRBV19 and TRBJ1-2; D is ambiguous. This CDR3 comprises 13 residues. The germline V gene has CDR1 LNHDA and CDR2 SQIVND (reference sequence). The V and J ends lost 6 bases and 1 base respectively, with 9 bases between them.

The chain employs TRBV11-3 and TRBJ2-2; D unresolved. There are 14 residues in the CDR3. Trimming took 3 bases from V and 3 from J, leaving 8 bases between them. Looked up from germline, CDR1 is SGHNT and CDR2 is YENEEA. In DNA, the CDR3 is TGTGCCAGCAGCTTTAACAGCTACACCGGGGAGCTGTTTTTT. Residues: CASSFNSYTGELFF.

The chain carries TRBV3-1 (or the pseudogene TRBV3-2) and TRBJ2-2, with 8 bases lining up with TRBD1. CDR1 is LGHDT and CDR2 is YNNKEL in the germline V gene (reference sequence). Trimming at V came to 2 bases and at J to 4 bases, leaving 6 bases not matched to a gene. The CDR3 sequence is 16 residues long. The chain's CDR3 is CASSQYGQGATGELFF. Here the CDR3 DNA reads TGTGCCAGCAGCCAATACGGACAGGGCGCCACCGGGGAGCTGTTTTTT.

The rearrangement links TRBV3-1 (or the pseudogene TRBV3-2) to TRBJ1-2; D gene uncertain. Looked up from germline, CDR1 is LGHDT and CDR2 is YNNKEL (reference sequence). The germline V and J ends were trimmed by 3 bases and 1 base, with 9 bases remaining between them. This CDR3 comprises 14 residues. This CDR3 is CASSHSRVNYGYTF. The CDR3 nucleotides read TGTGCCAGCAGCCATTCCCGGGTTAACTATGGCTACACCTTC.

The V and J genes are TRBV29-1 and TRBJ1-2; D gene ambiguous. Per germline, CDR1 SQVTM and CDR2 ANQGSEA. With 4 bases removed from V and 3 bases from J, the gap between germline ends came to 12 bases. CDR3 length: 13 residues. CDR3: CSVGSSRDYGYTF. Here the CDR3 DNA reads TGCAGCGTTGGTTCTAGCAGAGACTATGGCTACACCTTC.

In DNA, the CDR3 is TGTGCCAGTAGTACTCACTCCGGGACAGGGGGCGATACGCAGTATTTT. Protein product: CASSTHSGTGGDTQYF. The chain employs TRBV19 and TRBJ2-3, with TRBD1 identical over 12 bases. After removal of 4 bases from V and 6 bases from J, the junction contained 8 bases not matched to a gene. The CDR3 length is 16 residues. Germline CDR1 LNHDA, CDR2 SQIVND (reference sequence).

The chain is built from TRBV7-3 and TRBJ2-3; 11 bases fit TRBD2. CDR1 is SGHTA and CDR2 is FQGTGA in the germline V gene. Losses at the gene ends were 5 bases for V and 7 bases for J; bases not matched to a gene: 8. The CDR3 length is 15 residues. The CDR3 DNA follows: TGTGCCAGCAGCCTTAGCGGGGGGGTGCCGAATACGCAGTATTTT. Amino acids: CASSLSGGVPNTQYF. Based on the CDR3 plus reference TRBV7-3 and TRBJ2-3, the full variable domain is GAGVSQTPSNKVTEKGKYVELRCDPISGHTALYWYRQSLGQGPEFLIYFQGTGAADDSGLPNDRFFAVRPEGSVSTLKIQRTERGDSAVYLCASSLSGGVPNTQYFGPGTRLTVL.

V usage is TRBV7-6 and J usage is TRBJ2-7; 7 bases line up with TRBD2. Germline assignment: CDR1 SGHVS and CDR2 FNYEAQ. The junction had 5 bases not matched to a gene; V was cut back by 1 base and J by 2 bases. The CDR3 is made up of 15 amino acids. The CDR3 region is CASSLGGGRPYEQYF. As DNA, the CDR3 is TGTGCCAGCAGCTTAGGGGGGGGACGGCCCTACGAGCAGTACTTC. Looking up the rest from reference TRBV7-6 and TRBJ2-7 gives the full variable domain: GAGVSQSPRYKVTKRGQDVALRCDPISGHVSLYWYRQALGQGPEFLTYFNYEAQQDKSGLPNDRFSAERPEGSISTLTIQRTEQRDSAMYRCASSLGGGRPYEQYFGPGTRLTVT.

V gene TRBV19 combines with J gene TRBJ2-3, with 7 bases aligning to TRBD2. The CDR3 contains 16 residues. CDR1 LNHDA and CDR2 SQIVND come from the germline V gene (reference sequence). V lost 1 base to trimming and J lost 2 bases; unmatched junction nucleotides: 6. The CDR3 DNA follows: TGTGCCAGTAGTATAGTGGGGACTACAAACACAGATACGCAGTATTTT. Its protein product is CASSIVGTTNTDTQYF. The variable domain in full, completed from reference TRBV19 and TRBJ2-3, reads DGGITQSPKYLFRKEGQNVTLSCEQNLNHDAMYWYRQDPGQGLRLIYYSQIVNDFQKGDIAEGYSVSREKKESFPLTVTSAQKNPTAFYLCASSIVGTTNTDTQYFGPGTRLTVL.

J is TRBJ2-7 and V is TRBV12-3 or TRBV12-4, with D possibly being TRBD1 (6 bases). The V gene lost 3 bases and the J gene lost 4 bases, with 10 bases spanning the gap. The CDR3 extends over 13 amino acids. CDR3 residues: CASSLVQGYEQYF. The CDR3 nucleotides are TGTGCCAGCAGTTTGGTACAGGGTTACGAGCAGTACTTC.

The V gene is TRBV29-1, the J gene TRBJ1-1, with D possibly matching TRBD1 (5 bases). Deletions cut 6 bases from V and 5 bases from J, with 16 bases between. This CDR3 is built from 13 residues. CDR1 and CDR2 (germline): SQVTM, ANQGSEA. The CDR3 bases are TGCAGCGTGAAGCGGGGGAGGCATACTGAAGCTTTCTTT. It yields the protein CSVKRGRHTEAFF.